These 3 T cell receptor beta chains were sequenced from one sample in a study of monozygotic twins with inflammatory bowel disease. One entry per CDR3 protein, without DNA, is what TCRdb gives after re-calling the 5' RACE reads. The sample holds 150,000 to 200,000 distinct CDR3 sequences. Sequences were obtained from blood. Receptors originate from a human donor with ulcerative colitis or Crohn's disease, or a healthy co-twin of an affected twin (not recorded which).

CDR3 protein: CASNSKGQVQLWANVLTF. The chain employs TRBV19 and TRBJ2-6; the TRBD1 assignment by TCRdb is unverifiable without DNA. This CDR3 region has 18 residues. Germline values: CDR1 LNHDA, CDR2 SQIVND (reference sequence).

The chain joins TRBV7-9 to TRBJ2-6. Germline V gene data show CDR1 as SEHNR and CDR2 as FQNEAQ (reference sequence). CDR3 length: 15 amino acids. The CDR3 sequence is CASSFQGSGANVLTF.

The chain links TRBV6-5 to TRBJ2-5; absent DNA, TCRdb's TRBD2 call cannot be checked. The CDR3 extends over 15 amino acids. Germline V CDR1 and CDR2: MNHEY, SVGAGI. The chain's CDR3 is CASSYSRSGQETQYF.